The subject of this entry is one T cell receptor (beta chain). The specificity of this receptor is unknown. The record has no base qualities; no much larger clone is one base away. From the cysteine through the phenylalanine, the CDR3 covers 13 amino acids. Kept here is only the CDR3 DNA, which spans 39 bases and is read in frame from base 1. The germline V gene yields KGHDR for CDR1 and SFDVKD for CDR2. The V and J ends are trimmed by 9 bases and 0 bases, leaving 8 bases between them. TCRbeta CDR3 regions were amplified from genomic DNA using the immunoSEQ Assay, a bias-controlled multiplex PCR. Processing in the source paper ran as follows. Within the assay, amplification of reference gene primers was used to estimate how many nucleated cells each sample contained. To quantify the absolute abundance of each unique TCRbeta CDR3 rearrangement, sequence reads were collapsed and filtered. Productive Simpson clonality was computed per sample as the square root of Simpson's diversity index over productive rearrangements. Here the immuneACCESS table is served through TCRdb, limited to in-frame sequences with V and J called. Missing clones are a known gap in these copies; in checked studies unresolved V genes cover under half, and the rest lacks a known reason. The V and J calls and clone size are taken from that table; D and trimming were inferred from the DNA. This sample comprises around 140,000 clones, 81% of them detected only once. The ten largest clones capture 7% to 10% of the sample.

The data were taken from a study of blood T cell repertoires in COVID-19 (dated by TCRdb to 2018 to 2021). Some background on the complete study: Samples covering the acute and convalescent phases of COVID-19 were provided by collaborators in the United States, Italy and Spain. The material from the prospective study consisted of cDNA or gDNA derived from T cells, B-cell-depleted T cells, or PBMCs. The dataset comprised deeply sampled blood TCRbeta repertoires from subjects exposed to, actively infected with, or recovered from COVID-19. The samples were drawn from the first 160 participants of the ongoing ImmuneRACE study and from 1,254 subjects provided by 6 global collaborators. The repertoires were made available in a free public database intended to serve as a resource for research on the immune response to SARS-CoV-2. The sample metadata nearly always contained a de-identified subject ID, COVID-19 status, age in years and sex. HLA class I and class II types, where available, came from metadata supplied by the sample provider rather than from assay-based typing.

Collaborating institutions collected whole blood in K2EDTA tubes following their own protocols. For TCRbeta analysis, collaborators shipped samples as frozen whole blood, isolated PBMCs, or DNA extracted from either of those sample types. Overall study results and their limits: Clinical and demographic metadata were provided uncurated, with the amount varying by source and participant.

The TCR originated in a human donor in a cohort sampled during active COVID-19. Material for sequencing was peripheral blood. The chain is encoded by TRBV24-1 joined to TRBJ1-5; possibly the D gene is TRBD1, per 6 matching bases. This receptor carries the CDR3 CATRDNSNQPQHF. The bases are TGTGCCACCCGGGACAATAGCAATCAGCCCCAGCATTTT.